The text below deals with one T cell receptor beta chain. Just one base apart from a much larger clone, this may be a read error. The data were obtained in a study of blood T cells in healthy people across ages. Germline V gene data show CDR1 as PRHDT and CDR2 as FYEKMQ (reference sequence). Trimming left V 0 bases short and J 11 bases short, with 19 bases between. The CDR3 is made up of 15 amino acids. For the second PCR, which ran for about 7 to 12 cycles, a sample-barcoded 5' primer and a J-beta primer mix were used. TCRdb redid the calling of the 5' RACE reads with MiXCR, one entry per CDR3 protein. The table includes some 1.5 million distinct CDR3 sequences, over 25% detected once.

The J gene is TRBJ2-5, the V gene TRBV13; D is perhaps TRBD2 (5 bases). The specimen sequenced was blood. The clonotype comes from a woman in her thirties in good health. CDR3 in DNA: TGTGCCAGCAGCTTAGGGCGGGTCCTCTCCTACGATCAGTACTTC. Its translation: CASSLGRVLSYDQYF.